Here is one T cell receptor (beta chain) with its context. Its antigen is not identified. V was clipped by 0 bases and J by 5 bases, with 16 bases between them. The CDR3 is 16 residues long. The V gene's germline CDR1 is SGHTA and CDR2 FQGTGA. The data originate from a study of cytomegalovirus exposure and HLA in healthy donors. Overall study context: The roughly 100 million unique TCR beta sequences, from about 170 million T cells, were found by an earlier analysis.

In the PCR, 60 Vbeta and 13 Jbeta primers were used. This table comes from immunoSEQ multiplex PCR, and its TCRdb copy is limited to in-frame clones, with some not included. The table lists 150,000 to 200,000 clones, approximately 84% of them singletons. General study findings and limits: Reports state that TCR beta sequences accurately predicted most subjects' HLA-A and HLA-B alleles. TCR beta chains numbering roughly 150 were designated cytomegalovirus-associated.

This TCR was sampled from a female donor in good health and CMV-seronegative. The chain has TRBV7-3 and TRBJ2-5; D is perhaps TRBD1 (6 bases). The sequenced material came from PBMCs. CDR3 sequence reads: CASSLTAGRGYETQYF. The CDR3 DNA follows: TGTGCCAGCAGCTTAACTGCGGGCAGGGGTTACGAGACCCAGTACTTC. Full variable domain (outside the CDR3, taken from reference TRBV7-3 and TRBJ2-5): GAGVSQTPSNKVTEKGKYVELRCDPISGHTALYWYRQSLGQGPEFLIYFQGTGAADDSGLPNDRFFAVRPEGSVSTLKIQRTERGDSAVYLCASSLTAGRGYETQYFGPGTRLLVL.